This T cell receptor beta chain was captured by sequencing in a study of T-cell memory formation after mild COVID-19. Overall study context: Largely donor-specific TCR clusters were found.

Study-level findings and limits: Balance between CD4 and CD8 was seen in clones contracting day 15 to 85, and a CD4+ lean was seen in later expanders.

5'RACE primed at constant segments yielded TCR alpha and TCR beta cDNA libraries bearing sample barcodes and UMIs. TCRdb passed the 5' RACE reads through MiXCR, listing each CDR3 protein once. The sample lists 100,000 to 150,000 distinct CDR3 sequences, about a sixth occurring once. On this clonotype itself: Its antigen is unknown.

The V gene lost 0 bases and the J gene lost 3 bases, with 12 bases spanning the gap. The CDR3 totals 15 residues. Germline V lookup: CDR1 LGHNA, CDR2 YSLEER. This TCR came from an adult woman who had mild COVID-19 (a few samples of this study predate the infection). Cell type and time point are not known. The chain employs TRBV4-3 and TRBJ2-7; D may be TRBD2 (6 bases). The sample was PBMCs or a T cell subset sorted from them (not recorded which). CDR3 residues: CASSQETASVYEQYF. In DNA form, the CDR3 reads TGCGCCAGCAGCCAAGAGACAGCTAGCGTCTACGAGCAGTACTTC.